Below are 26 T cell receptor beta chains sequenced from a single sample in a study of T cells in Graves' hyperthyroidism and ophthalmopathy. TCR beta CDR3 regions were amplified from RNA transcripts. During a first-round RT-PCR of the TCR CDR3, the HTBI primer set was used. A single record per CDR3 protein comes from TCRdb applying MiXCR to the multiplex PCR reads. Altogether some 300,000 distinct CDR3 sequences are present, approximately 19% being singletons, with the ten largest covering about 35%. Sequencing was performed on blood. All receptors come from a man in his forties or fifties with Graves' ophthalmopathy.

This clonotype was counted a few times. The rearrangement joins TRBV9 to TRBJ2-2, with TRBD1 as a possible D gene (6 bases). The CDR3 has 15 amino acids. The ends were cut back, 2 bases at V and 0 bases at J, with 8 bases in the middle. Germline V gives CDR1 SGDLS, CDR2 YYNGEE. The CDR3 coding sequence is TGTGCCAGCAGCGTCGGGACATCGAACACCGGGGAGCTGTTTTTT. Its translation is CASSVGTSNTGELFF. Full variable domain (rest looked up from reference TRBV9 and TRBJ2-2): DSGVTQTPKHLITATGQRVTLRCSPRSGDLSVYWYQQSLDQGLQFLIQYYNGEERAKGNILERFSAQQFPDLHSELNLSSLELGDSALYFCASSVGTSNTGELFFGEGSRLTVL.

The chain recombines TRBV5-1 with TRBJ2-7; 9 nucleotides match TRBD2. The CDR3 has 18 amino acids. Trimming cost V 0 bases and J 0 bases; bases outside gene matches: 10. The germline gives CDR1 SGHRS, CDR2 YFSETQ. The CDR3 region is CASSLDPSGVGSSYEQYF. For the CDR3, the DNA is TGCGCCAGCAGCTTGGACCCTAGCGGGGTGGGGAGCTCCTACGAGCAGTACTTC.

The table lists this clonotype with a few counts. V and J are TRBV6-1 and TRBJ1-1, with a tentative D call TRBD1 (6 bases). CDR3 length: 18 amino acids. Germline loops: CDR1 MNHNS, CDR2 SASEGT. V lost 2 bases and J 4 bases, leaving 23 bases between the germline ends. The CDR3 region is CASSERPGTLGSGTEAFF. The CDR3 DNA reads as TGTGCCAGCAGTGAAAGACCCGGGACACTCGGGTCGGGCACTGAAGCTTTCTTT.

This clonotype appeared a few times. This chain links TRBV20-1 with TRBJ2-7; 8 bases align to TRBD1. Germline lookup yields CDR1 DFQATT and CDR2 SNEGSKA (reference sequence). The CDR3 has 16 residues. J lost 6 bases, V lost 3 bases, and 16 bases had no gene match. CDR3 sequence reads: CSASPSLAGGLGEQYF. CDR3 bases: TGCAGTGCTAGTCCGTCTTTGGCAGGGGGCTTAGGCGAGCAGTACTTC.

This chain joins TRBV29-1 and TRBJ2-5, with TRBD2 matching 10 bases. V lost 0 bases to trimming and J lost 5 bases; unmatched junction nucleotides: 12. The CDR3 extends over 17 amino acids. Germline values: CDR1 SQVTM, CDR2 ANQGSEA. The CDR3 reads CSVEDLRIAGGWETQYF. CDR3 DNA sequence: TGCAGCGTTGAAGATCTAAGAATAGCGGGGGGATGGGAGACCCAGTACTTC.

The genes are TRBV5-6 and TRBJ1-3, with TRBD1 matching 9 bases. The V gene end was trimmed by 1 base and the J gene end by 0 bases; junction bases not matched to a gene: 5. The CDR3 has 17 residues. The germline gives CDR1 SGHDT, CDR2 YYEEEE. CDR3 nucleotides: TGTGCCAGCAGCTTGAGACAGGGGGAGAACTCTGGAAACACCATATATTTT. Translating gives CASSLRQGENSGNTIYF.

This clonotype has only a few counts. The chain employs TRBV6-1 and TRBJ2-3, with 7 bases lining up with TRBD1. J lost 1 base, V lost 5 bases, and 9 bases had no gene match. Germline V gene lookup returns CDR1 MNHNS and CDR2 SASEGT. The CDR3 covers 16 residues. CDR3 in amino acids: CASSFDRAPGTDTQYF. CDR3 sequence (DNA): TGTGCCAGCAGTTTTGACAGGGCCCCCGGCACAGATACGCAGTATTTT.

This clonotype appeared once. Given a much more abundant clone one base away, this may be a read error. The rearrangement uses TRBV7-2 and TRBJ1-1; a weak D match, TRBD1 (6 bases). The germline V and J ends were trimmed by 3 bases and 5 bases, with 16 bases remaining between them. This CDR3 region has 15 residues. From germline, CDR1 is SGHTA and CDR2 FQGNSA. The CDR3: CASSFLGQRWTEAFF. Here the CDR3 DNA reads TGTGCCAGCAGCTTCCTCGGACAGAGATGGACTGAAGCTTTCTTT.

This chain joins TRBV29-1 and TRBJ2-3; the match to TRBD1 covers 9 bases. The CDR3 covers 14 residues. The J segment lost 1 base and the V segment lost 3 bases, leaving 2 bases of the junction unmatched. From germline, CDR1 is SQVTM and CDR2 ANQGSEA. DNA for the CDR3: TGCAGCGTTGACGGGGACAGGGGCACAGATACGCAGTATTTT. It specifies CSVDGDRGTDTQYF.

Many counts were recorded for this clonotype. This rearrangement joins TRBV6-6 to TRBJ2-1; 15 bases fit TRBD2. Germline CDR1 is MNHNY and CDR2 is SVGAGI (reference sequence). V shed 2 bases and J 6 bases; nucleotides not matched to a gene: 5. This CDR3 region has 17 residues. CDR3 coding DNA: TGTGCCAGCAGTTACGGGACTAGCGGGAGGTCGGTCAATGAGCAGTTCTTC. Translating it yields CASSYGTSGRSVNEQFF.

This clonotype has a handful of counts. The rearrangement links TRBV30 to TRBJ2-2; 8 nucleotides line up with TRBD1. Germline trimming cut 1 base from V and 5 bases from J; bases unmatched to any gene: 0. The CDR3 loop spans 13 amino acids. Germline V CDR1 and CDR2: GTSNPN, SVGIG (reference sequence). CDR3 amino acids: CAWSGQGTGELFF. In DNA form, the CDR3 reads TGTGCCTGGAGTGGACAGGGGACCGGGGAGCTGTTTTTT.

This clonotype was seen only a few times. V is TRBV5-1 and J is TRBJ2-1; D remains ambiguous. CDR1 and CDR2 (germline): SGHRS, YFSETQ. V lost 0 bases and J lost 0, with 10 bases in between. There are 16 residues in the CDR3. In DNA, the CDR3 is TGCGCCAGCAGCTTGGCCCCGTTAAGCTCCTACAATGAGCAGTTCTTC. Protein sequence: CASSLAPLSSYNEQFF.

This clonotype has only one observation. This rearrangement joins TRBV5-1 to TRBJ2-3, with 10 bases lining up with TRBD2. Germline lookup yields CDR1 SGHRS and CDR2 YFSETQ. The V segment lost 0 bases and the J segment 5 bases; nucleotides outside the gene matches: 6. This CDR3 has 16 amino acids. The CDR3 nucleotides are TGCGCCAGCAGCTTGGAGCTAGCGGGAGCAATAGATACGCAGTATTTT. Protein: CASSLELAGAIDTQYF.

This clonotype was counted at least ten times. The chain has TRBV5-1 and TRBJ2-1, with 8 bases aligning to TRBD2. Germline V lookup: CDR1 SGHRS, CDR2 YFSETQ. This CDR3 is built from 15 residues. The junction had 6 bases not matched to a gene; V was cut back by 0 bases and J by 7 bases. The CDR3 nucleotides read TGCGCCAGCAGCTTGGCGGCTAGCGGGTTTAATGAGCAGTTCTTC. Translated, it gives CASSLAASGFNEQFF.

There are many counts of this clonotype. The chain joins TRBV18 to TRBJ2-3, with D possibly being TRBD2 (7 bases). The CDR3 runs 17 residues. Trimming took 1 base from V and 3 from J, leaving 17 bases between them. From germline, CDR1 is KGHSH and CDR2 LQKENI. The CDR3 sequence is CASSPRPGGAGTDTQYF. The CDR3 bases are TGTGCCAGCTCACCACGTCCGGGGGGCGCCGGGACAGATACGCAGTATTTT.

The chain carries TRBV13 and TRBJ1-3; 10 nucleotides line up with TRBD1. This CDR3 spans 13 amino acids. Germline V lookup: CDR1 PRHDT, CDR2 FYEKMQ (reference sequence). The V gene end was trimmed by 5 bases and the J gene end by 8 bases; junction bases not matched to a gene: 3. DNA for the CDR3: TGTGCCAGCAGCGACAGGGGGCCGGACACCATATATTTT. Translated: CASSDRGPDTIYF.

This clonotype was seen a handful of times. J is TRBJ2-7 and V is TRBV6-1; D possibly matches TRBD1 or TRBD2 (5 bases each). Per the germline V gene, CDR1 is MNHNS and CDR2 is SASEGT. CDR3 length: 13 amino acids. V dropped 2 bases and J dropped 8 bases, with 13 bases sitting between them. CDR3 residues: CASSEFRGAQQYF. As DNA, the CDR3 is TGTGCCAGCAGTGAATTCCGAGGGGCGCAGCAGTACTTC.

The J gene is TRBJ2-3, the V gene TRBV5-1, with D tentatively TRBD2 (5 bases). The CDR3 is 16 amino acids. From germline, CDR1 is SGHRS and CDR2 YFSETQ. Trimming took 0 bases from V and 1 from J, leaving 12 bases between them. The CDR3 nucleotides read TGCGCCAGCAGCTTGGATGGCGGGCGGGGCACAGATACGCAGTATTTT. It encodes CASSLDGGRGTDTQYF.

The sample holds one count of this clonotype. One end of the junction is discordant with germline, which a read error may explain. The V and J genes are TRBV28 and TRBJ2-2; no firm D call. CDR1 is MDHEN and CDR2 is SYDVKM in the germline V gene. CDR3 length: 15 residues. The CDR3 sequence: CASRPLRMNPGELFF. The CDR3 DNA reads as TGTGCCAGTCGCCCGCTGCGGATGAACCCCGGGGAGCTGTTTTTT.

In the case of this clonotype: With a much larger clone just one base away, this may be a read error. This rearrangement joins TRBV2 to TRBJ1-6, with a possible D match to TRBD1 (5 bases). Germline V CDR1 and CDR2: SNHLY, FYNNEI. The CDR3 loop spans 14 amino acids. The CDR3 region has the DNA TGTGCCAGCAGCACAGGAACCAATAATTCACCCCTCTACTTT. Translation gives CASSTGTNNSPLYF. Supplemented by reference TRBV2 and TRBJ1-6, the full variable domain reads EPEVTQTPSHQVTQMGQEVILRCVPISNHLYFYWYRQILGQKVEFLVSFYNNEISEKSEIFDDQFSVERPDGSNFTLKIRSTKLEDSAMYFCASSTGTNNSPLYFGNGTRLTVT.

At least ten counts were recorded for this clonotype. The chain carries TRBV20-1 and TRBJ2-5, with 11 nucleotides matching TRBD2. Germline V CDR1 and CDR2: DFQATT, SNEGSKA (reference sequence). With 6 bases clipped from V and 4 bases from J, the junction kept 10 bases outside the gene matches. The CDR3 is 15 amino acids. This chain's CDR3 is CSAIAGGPGGETQYF. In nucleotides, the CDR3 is TGCAGTGCCATAGCGGGAGGGCCTGGTGGAGAGACCCAGTACTTC.

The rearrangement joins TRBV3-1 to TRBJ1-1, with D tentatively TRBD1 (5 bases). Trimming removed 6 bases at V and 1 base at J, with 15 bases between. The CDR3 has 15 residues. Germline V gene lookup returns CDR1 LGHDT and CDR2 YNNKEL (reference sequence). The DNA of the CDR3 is TGTGCCAGCAGTTACCGCAGCCAGGGGAACACTGAAGCTTTCTTT. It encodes CASSYRSQGNTEAFF. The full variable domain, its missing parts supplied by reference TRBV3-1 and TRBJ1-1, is DTAVSQTPKYLVTQMGNDKSIKCEQNLGHDTMYWYKQDSKKFLKIMFSYNNKELIINETVPNRFSPKSPDKAHLNLHINSLELGDSAVYFCASSYRSQGNTEAFFGQGTRLTVV.

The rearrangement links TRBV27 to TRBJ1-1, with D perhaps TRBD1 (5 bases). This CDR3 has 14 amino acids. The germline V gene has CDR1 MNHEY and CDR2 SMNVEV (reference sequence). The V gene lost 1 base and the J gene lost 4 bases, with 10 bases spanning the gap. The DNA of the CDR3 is TGTGCCAGCAGTTTATTGTTGGGGGGCACTGAAGCTTTCTTT. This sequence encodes CASSLLLGGTEAFF.

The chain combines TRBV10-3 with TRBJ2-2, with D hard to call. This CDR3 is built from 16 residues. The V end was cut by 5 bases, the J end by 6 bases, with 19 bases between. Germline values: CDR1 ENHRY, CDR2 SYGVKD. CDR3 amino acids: CAISSNTKTYSGELFF. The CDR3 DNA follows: TGTGCCATCAGTTCCAACACTAAGACGTATTCCGGGGAGCTGTTTTTT.

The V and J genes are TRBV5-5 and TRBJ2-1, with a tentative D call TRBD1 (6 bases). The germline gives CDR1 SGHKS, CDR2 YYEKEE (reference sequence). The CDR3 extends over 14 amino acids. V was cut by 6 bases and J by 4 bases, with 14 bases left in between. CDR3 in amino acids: CASNKGTTYNEQFF. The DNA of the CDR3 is TGTGCCAGCAACAAAGGGACAACATACAATGAGCAGTTCTTC.

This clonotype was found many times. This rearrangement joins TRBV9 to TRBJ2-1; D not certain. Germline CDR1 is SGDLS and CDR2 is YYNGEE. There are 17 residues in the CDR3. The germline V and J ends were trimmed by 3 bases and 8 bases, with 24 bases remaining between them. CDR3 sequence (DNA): TGTGCCAGCAGCGCCAAAGGCCAATCCGGTTACAATGATGAGCAGTTCTTC. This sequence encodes CASSAKGQSGYNDEQFF.